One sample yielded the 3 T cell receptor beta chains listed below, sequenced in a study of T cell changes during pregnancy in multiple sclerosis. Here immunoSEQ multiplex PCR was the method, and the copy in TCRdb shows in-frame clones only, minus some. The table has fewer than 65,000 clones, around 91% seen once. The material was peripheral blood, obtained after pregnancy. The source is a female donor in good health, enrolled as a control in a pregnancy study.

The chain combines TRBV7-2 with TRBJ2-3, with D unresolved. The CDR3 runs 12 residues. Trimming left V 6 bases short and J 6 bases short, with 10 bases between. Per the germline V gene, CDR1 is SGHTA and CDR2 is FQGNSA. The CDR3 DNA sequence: TGTGCCAGCAGTTCCTTTGAGGATACGCAGTATTTT. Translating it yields CASSSFEDTQYF.

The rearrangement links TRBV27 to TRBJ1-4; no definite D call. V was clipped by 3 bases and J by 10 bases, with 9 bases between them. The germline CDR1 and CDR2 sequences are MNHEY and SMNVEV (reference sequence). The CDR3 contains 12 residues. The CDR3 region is CASSFVGGKLFF. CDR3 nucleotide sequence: TGTGCCAGCAGTTTCGTAGGAGGAAAACTGTTTTTT.

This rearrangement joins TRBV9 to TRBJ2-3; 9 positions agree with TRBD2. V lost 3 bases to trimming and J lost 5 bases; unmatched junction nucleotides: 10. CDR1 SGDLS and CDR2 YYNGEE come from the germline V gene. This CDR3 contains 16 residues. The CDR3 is CASSGWSAGGRDTQYF. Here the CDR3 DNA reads TGTGCCAGCAGCGGGTGGAGCGCGGGGGGGCGAGATACGCAGTATTTT.